The 22 T cell receptor beta chains below come from one sample, sequenced in a study of glioma-infiltrating T cells after dendritic cell vaccination. The table came from immunoSEQ multiplex PCR; TCRdb's copy has only in-frame clones and leaves some out. The profile shows approximately 100,000 clones, roughly three quarters of them singletons. Sample: blood, taken before dendritic cell vaccination. The source of these receptors is a human donor with glioblastoma.

This rearrangement joins TRBV7-3 to TRBJ2-3; 16 bases line up with TRBD2. V gave up 4 bases and J gave up 5 bases; unmatched junction bases: 9. CDR1 is SGHTA, CDR2 FQGTGA, per germline. CDR3 length equals 18 residues. CDR3 residues: CASSSGTSGGASGDTQYF. The CDR3 DNA sequence: TGTGCCAGCAGCTCCGGGACTAGCGGGGGGGCTTCCGGAGATACGCAGTATTTT.

The V and J genes are TRBV6-6 and TRBJ2-2; 11 bases match TRBD2. The germline CDR1 and CDR2 sequences are MNHNY and SVGAGI (reference sequence). Trimming removed 5 bases from V and 3 bases from J; junction bases left unmatched: 5. The CDR3 is 16 amino acids. The CDR3 DNA reads TGTGCCAGCAGTGCCACTAGCGGGAGTCACACCGGGGAGCTGTTTTTT. It yields the protein CASSATSGSHTGELFF.

This clone was counted a few times. The V gene is TRBV15, the J gene TRBJ2-5; perhaps TRBD2 as D (7 bases). V was shortened by 0 bases and J by 5 bases, with 13 bases between the two germline ends. The CDR3 covers 15 residues. The germline CDR1 and CDR2 sequences are LNHNV and YYDKDF (reference sequence). CDR3: CATSRDPRGGETQYF. As DNA, the CDR3 is TGTGCCACCAGCAGAGATCCAAGGGGGGGGGAGACCCAGTACTTC.

The rearrangement links TRBV27 to TRBJ1-5; tentative D call: TRBD1 (5 bases). Germline V CDR1 and CDR2: MNHEY, SMNVEV (reference sequence). The ends were cut back, 3 bases at V and 5 bases at J, with 11 bases in the middle. This CDR3 spans 14 amino acids. For the CDR3, the DNA is TGTGCCAGCAGTTTGACACAGGACGATCAGCCCCAGCATTTT. Protein sequence: CASSLTQDDQPQHF.

The chain recombines TRBV28 with TRBJ1-2; TRBD1 is a possible D gene (6 bases). This CDR3 has 15 residues. With 2 bases removed from V and 4 bases from J, the gap between germline ends came to 14 bases. CDR1 and CDR2 from the germline V gene are MDHEN and SYDVKM. The CDR3 reads CASSLGGGDLYGYTF. CDR3 in DNA: TGTGCCAGCAGTTTAGGAGGGGGGGACCTCTATGGCTACACCTTC.

The chain combines TRBV5-1 with TRBJ2-7, with 12 bases that match TRBD1. Germline V gene data show CDR1 as SGHRS and CDR2 as YFSETQ. This CDR3 region has 14 residues. With V trimmed by 4 bases and J by 6 bases, 5 bases remained unmatched. CDR3 protein: CASSLGTGGGEQYF. The CDR3, as DNA: TGCGCCAGCAGCCTAGGGACAGGGGGCGGCGAGCAGTACTTC.

This chain links TRBV2 with TRBJ1-1; 8 bases line up with TRBD1. The CDR3 runs to 15 residues. In germline, CDR1 is SNHLY, CDR2 FYNNEI. Trimming took 3 bases from V and 2 from J; bases not matched to a gene: 5. CDR3 nucleotide sequence: TGTGCCAGCAGTGACTACAGGGGGGCAAACACTGAAGCTTTCTTT. Encoded protein: CASSDYRGANTEAFF. The entire variable domain, with the rest obtained from reference TRBV2 and TRBJ1-1, is as follows: EPEVTQTPSHQVTQMGQEVILRCVPISNHLYFYWYRQILGQKVEFLVSFYNNEISEKSEIFDDQFSVERPDGSNFTLKIRSTKLEDSAMYFCASSDYRGANTEAFFGQGTRLTVV.

The chain is built from TRBV19 and TRBJ1-4; 7 nucleotides line up with TRBD1. Looked up from germline, CDR1 is LNHDA and CDR2 is SQIVND (reference sequence). J lost 7 bases, V lost 7 bases, and 6 bases had no gene match. The CDR3 is 13 residues long. The CDR3 bases are TGTGCCAGTAAAGACAGGGATGTTGAAAAACTGTTTTTT. This sequence encodes CASKDRDVEKLFF.

The rearrangement joins TRBV5-1 to TRBJ1-2; TRBD1 agrees at 10 bases. CDR3 size: 13 residues. The germline V gene encodes CDR1 SGHRS and CDR2 YFSETQ. The trim removed 5 bases at V and 7 bases at J, leaving 5 bases unmatched. In nucleotides, the CDR3 is TGCGCCAGCAGGAGGGGACAGGGGCCTGGCTACACCTTC. It is translated as CASRRGQGPGYTF.

J is TRBJ1-1 and V is TRBV20-1; D remains ambiguous. Trimming took 0 bases from V and 8 from J, leaving 4 bases between them. The germline V gene encodes CDR1 DFQATT and CDR2 SNEGSKA (reference sequence). The CDR3 is 10 amino acids. CDR3 protein: CSAREREAFF. CDR3 DNA sequence: TGCAGTGCTAGAGAGAGGGAAGCTTTCTTT.

The rearrangement uses TRBV7-9 and TRBJ2-7; 8 bases fit TRBD1. The V segment lost 5 bases and the J segment 1 base; nucleotides outside the gene matches: 10. Germline assignment: CDR1 SEHNR and CDR2 FQNEAQ (reference sequence). The CDR3 extends over 16 amino acids. The CDR3 loop is CASSPTLGQGSYEQYF. As DNA, the CDR3 is TGTGCCAGCAGCCCTACTTTAGGACAGGGATCCTACGAGCAGTACTTC.

In its sample, this clone was seen once. V usage is TRBV19 and J usage is TRBJ1-2; 8 bases are a match to TRBD1. J lost 3 bases, V lost 6 bases, and 6 bases had no gene match. Germline V CDR1 and CDR2: LNHDA, SQIVND (reference sequence). The CDR3 runs to 14 residues. The CDR3: CASRETGVDYGYTF. Written as DNA, the CDR3 is TGTGCCAGTAGAGAGACAGGGGTCGACTATGGCTACACCTTC.

This clone was seen only once. This sequence joins TRBV6-1 and TRBJ2-7, with TRBD1 as a possible D gene (6 bases). In germline, CDR1 is MNHNS, CDR2 SASEGT. Trimming left V 6 bases short and J 2 bases short, with 17 bases between. This CDR3 contains 15 residues. The CDR3 DNA follows: TGTGCCAGCAGCCACCGGGACACGGACCCCTACGAGCAGTACTTC. Protein: CASSHRDTDPYEQYF.

The chain recombines TRBV5-1 with TRBJ2-1, with 8 nucleotides matching TRBD1. The germline V gene encodes CDR1 SGHRS and CDR2 YFSETQ. Trimming at V came to 7 bases and at J to 4 bases, leaving 10 bases not matched to a gene. The CDR3 runs to 15 residues. For the CDR3, the DNA is TGCGCCAGCGGGGTTCAGACAGGGGCGTACAATGAGCAGTTCTTC. Its translation: CASGVQTGAYNEQFF.

The J gene is TRBJ1-2, the V gene TRBV6-6; D not resolved. This CDR3 has 14 amino acids. Deletions cut 4 bases from V and 4 bases from J, with 13 bases between. Germline V gene sequence: CDR1 MNHNY, CDR2 SVGAGI (reference sequence). Written as DNA, the CDR3 is TGTGCCAGCAGTTTGTCAGGTTCCGCCTATGGCTACACCTTC. Translating gives CASSLSGSAYGYTF.

The rearrangement uses TRBV11-2 and TRBJ2-1; D might be TRBD2 (6 bases). V gave up 4 bases and J gave up 4 bases, with 14 bases separating them. Germline V gives CDR1 SGHAT, CDR2 FQNNGV. The CDR3 is 15 amino acids. CDR3 coding DNA: TGTGCCAGCAGCTACGGGCGGGGCCCTTACAATGAGCAGTTCTTC. It specifies CASSYGRGPYNEQFF.

This clone was seen a few times. V usage is TRBV4-1 and J usage is TRBJ2-1, with a tentative D call TRBD2 (5 bases). Trimming took 4 bases from V and 7 from J, leaving 11 bases between them. This CDR3 is 13 amino acids long. Germline CDR1 is MGHRA and CDR2 is YSYEKL. Written as DNA, the CDR3 is TGCGCCAGCAGCCTTCAGTTAGCGAATGAGCAGTTCTTC. Its protein product is CASSLQLANEQFF.

In its sample, this clone was seen a few times. The rearrangement joins TRBV5-1 to TRBJ2-1, with unresolved D. Germline V gene sequence: CDR1 SGHRS, CDR2 YFSETQ. The CDR3 runs to 14 residues. Trimming pared 1 base from V and 10 bases from J, leaving 15 bases between. The CDR3 sequence is CASSLPSNEAEQFF. The CDR3 nucleotides are TGCGCCAGCAGCTTGCCTTCAAACGAGGCAGAGCAGTTCTTC.

The CDR3 loop reads CASSLTLTGPSQYF. DNA for the CDR3: TGTGCCAGCAGCTTGACCCTGACAGGGCCATCGCAGTATTTT. The V and J genes are TRBV5-6 and TRBJ2-3, with 7 bases that match TRBD1. J gave up 10 bases and V 1 base, and 9 bases lay outside the gene matches. Per germline, CDR1 SGHDT and CDR2 YYEEEE. CDR3 length equals 14 residues.

For the CDR3, the DNA is TGTGCCAGCAGCAGGGACAGGGCGACAGATACGCAGTATTTT. This gives the protein CASSRDRATDTQYF. J is TRBJ2-3 and V is TRBV5-4; 9 bases match TRBD1. The junction had 3 bases not matched to a gene; V was cut back by 4 bases and J by 3 bases. This CDR3 has 14 amino acids. From germline, CDR1 is SGHNT and CDR2 YYREEE (reference sequence).

This sequence joins TRBV10-3 and TRBJ2-7; D unresolved. The CDR3 contains 14 residues. CDR1 and CDR2 from the germline V gene are ENHRY and SYGVKD. V was clipped by 4 bases and J by 2 bases, with 12 bases between them. This CDR3 reads CAISGLSQTYEQYF. The CDR3 DNA is TGTGCCATCAGTGGGCTCAGTCAAACCTACGAGCAGTACTTC.

This clone occurred once. The rearrangement links TRBV7-2 to TRBJ2-2; 11 positions agree with TRBD2. Trimming took 5 bases from V and 4 from J; bases not matched to a gene: 6. Germline loops: CDR1 SGHTA, CDR2 FQGNSA. This CDR3 spans 16 amino acids. The CDR3 protein is CASSPLAGGGTGELFF. CDR3 nucleotides: TGTGCCAGCAGCCCCCTAGCGGGGGGCGGCACCGGGGAGCTGTTTTTT. The whole variable domain, filled in from reference TRBV7-2 and TRBJ2-2, reads GAGVSQSPSNKVTEKGKDVELRCDPISGHTALYWYRQSLGQGLEFLIYFQGNSAPDKSGLPSDRFSAERTGGSVSTLTIQRTQQEDSAVYLCASSPLAGGGTGELFFGEGSRLTVL.